What follows are 28 T cell receptor beta chains derived from one specimen sequenced in a study of cytomegalovirus exposure and HLA in healthy donors. The study ran its PCR with 60 Vbeta and 13 Jbeta primers. Using immunoSEQ multiplex PCR, the repertoire was profiled, and TCRdb retains in-frame clones only, with some absent. This sample's clone table lists some 150,000 clones. The sample taken for sequencing was PBMCs. The origin of the receptors is a young woman in good health and CMV-seropositive.

The chain employs TRBV2 and TRBJ1-2; 7 bases align to TRBD1. V lost 6 bases and J lost 8; bases outside the gene matches: 15. The length of the CDR3 is 15 residues. Looked up from germline, CDR1 is SNHLY and CDR2 is FYNNEI. The CDR3 loop is CASRPLVTGAGGYTF. The CDR3 nucleotides are TGTGCCAGCAGACCCCTTGTTACAGGGGCAGGAGGCTACACCTTC.

The CDR3 coding sequence is TGTGCCAGCCTGTACACAGATACGCAGTATTTT. Its protein product is CASLYTDTQYF. The chain recombines TRBV2 with TRBJ2-3; D remains ambiguous. This CDR3 contains 11 residues. The V gene lost 8 bases and the J gene lost 2 bases, with 5 bases spanning the gap. CDR1 is SNHLY and CDR2 is FYNNEI in the germline V gene.

V gene TRBV19 combines with J gene TRBJ1-1, with 7 positions matching TRBD1. V lost 1 base to trimming and J lost 1 base; unmatched junction nucleotides: 6. The germline gives CDR1 LNHDA, CDR2 SQIVND (reference sequence). There are 16 residues in the CDR3. The CDR3 DNA sequence: TGTGCCAGTAGTATAGGAGGACAGGCGGGGAACACTGAAGCTTTCTTT. Protein product: CASSIGGQAGNTEAFF.

V is TRBV25-1 and J is TRBJ1-2; TRBD1 aligns across 8 bases. CDR1 MGHDK and CDR2 SYGVNS come from the germline V gene. V gave up 1 base and J gave up 6 bases; unmatched junction bases: 7. The CDR3 sequence is 15 residues long. CDR3 sequence (DNA): TGTGCCAGCAGTGAATCTTGGACAGGGATCAATGGCTACACCTTC. Protein: CASSESWTGINGYTF.

This rearrangement joins TRBV15 to TRBJ2-7; TRBD2 matches 8 bases. Germline CDR1 and CDR2: LNHNV and YYDKDF (reference sequence). CDR3 size: 16 residues. V shed 4 bases and J 3 bases; nucleotides not matched to a gene: 11. This CDR3 is CATSKGSGGSGYEQYF. CDR3 coding DNA: TGTGCCACCAGCAAAGGAAGCGGGGGTTCGGGCTACGAGCAGTACTTC.

The chain combines TRBV5-1 with TRBJ2-3; 11 bases match TRBD1. Germline CDR1 and CDR2: SGHRS and YFSETQ. The J segment lost 5 bases and the V segment lost 7 bases, leaving 12 bases of the junction unmatched. The CDR3 is 16 amino acids. CDR3 in DNA: TGCGCCAGCGCGCTGACGGGGACAGGGGGACGAGATACGCAGTATTTT. It is translated as CASALTGTGGRDTQYF.

V gene TRBV5-4 combines with J gene TRBJ2-7; 7 bases line up with TRBD1. This CDR3 region has 13 residues. Trimming removed 4 bases from V and 8 bases from J; junction bases left unmatched: 9. Germline CDR1 is SGHNT and CDR2 is YYREEE (reference sequence). The CDR3 DNA reads as TGTGCCAGCAGCCCGGACCGACAGGGCAAGCAGTACTTC. This encodes CASSPDRQGKQYF.

This chain's CDR3 is CASSPIPGLAGVLNTGELFF. DNA for the CDR3: TGTGCCAGCAGCCCAATCCCGGGACTAGCGGGAGTTCTGAACACCGGGGAGCTGTTTTTT. J is TRBJ2-2 and V is TRBV9; TRBD2 aligns across 14 bases. The CDR3 has 20 residues. Germline loops: CDR1 SGDLS, CDR2 YYNGEE. J gave up 1 base and V 4 bases, and 12 bases lay outside the gene matches. Full variable domain (outside the CDR3, taken from reference TRBV9 and TRBJ2-2): DSGVTQTPKHLITATGQRVTLRCSPRSGDLSVYWYQQSLDQGLQFLIQYYNGEERAKGNILERFSAQQFPDLHSELNLSSLELGDSALYFCASSPIPGLAGVLNTGELFFGEGSRLTVL.

The rearrangement uses TRBV5-6 and TRBJ2-5, with 8 nucleotides matching TRBD1. Germline V gene lookup returns CDR1 SGHDT and CDR2 YYEEEE. V lost 4 bases to trimming and J lost 5 bases; unmatched junction nucleotides: 10. The CDR3 consists of 15 residues. CDR3 in amino acids: CASSPTDRESETQYF. CDR3 nucleotides: TGTGCCAGCAGCCCGACGGACAGGGAGAGCGAGACCCAGTACTTC.

The gene calls are TRBV2 and TRBJ1-2; weak D call: TRBD1 (5 bases). There are 16 residues in the CDR3. Germline V gene lookup returns CDR1 SNHLY and CDR2 FYNNEI. The germline V and J ends were trimmed by 7 bases and 8 bases, with 26 bases remaining between them. The CDR3: CASKGSRTDALGGYTF. In DNA, the CDR3 is TGTGCCAGCAAGGGGTCAAGGACCGACGCCCTCGGGGGCTACACCTTC.

The chain uses TRBV11-2 and TRBJ2-6; 9 nucleotides align to TRBD1. The V gene end was trimmed by 2 bases and the J gene end by 3 bases; junction bases not matched to a gene: 8. This CDR3 spans 18 amino acids. Germline CDR1 SGHAT, CDR2 FQNNGV. The CDR3 DNA reads TGTGCCAGCAGCTTACTGGGACAGGGCTTCAATGGGGCCAACGTCCTGACTTTC. Its protein is CASSLLGQGFNGANVLTF.

V gene TRBV29-1 combines with J gene TRBJ2-1; 7 nucleotides line up with TRBD2. Trimming took 3 bases from V and 5 from J; bases not matched to a gene: 13. This CDR3 spans 16 amino acids. Germline V gene data show CDR1 as SQVTM and CDR2 as ANQGSEA. The chain's CDR3 is CSVDLHPTSANNEQFF. DNA of the CDR3: TGCAGCGTTGACCTCCATCCCACTAGCGCGAACAATGAGCAGTTCTTC.

The chain links TRBV30 to TRBJ2-7; D is undetermined. The CDR3 spans 10 residues. Trimming took off 1 base at V and 5 bases at J, with 3 bases between the two ends. CDR1 is GTSNPN and CDR2 is SVGIG in the germline V gene (reference sequence). For the CDR3, the DNA is TGTGCCTGGAGTGCCAACGAGCAGTACTTC. Translated, it gives CAWSANEQYF.

CDR3 DNA: TGTGCCAGCAGTTTGGACGGGAGCTCCTACGAGCAGTACTTC. Amino acid sequence: CASSLDGSSYEQYF. The chain couples TRBV27 to TRBJ2-7, with TRBD2 as a possible D gene (6 bases). The CDR3 sequence is 14 residues long. Trimming shortened V by 3 bases and J by 0 bases, and 9 bases separated the two germline ends. Germline V gene data show CDR1 as MNHEY and CDR2 as SMNVEV (reference sequence).

V gene TRBV30 combines with J gene TRBJ1-1; D unresolved. The CDR3 is made up of 15 amino acids. V was clipped by 2 bases and J by 1 base, with 14 bases between them. CDR1 is GTSNPN, CDR2 SVGIG, per germline (reference sequence). CDR3: CAWSPLSSANTEAFF. CDR3 sequence (DNA): TGTGCCTGGAGTCCCCTGAGCAGCGCGAACACTGAAGCTTTCTTT.

The chain combines TRBV7-2 with TRBJ1-5, with D tentatively TRBD1 (5 bases). CDR3 length: 15 amino acids. Germline values: CDR1 SGHTA, CDR2 FQGNSA. The V and J ends lost 3 bases and 4 bases respectively, with 13 bases between them. The CDR3 region is CASSFAGGSNQPQHF. CDR3 sequence (DNA): TGTGCCAGCAGCTTTGCGGGGGGATCTAATCAGCCCCAGCATTTT.

CDR3 protein: CASSVGSGGITGELFF. As DNA, the CDR3 is TGTGCCAGCAGCGTAGGGAGCGGAGGAATCACCGGGGAGCTGTTTTTT. This chain joins TRBV9 and TRBJ2-2, with D tentatively TRBD2 (5 bases). The CDR3 extends over 16 amino acids. Looked up from germline, CDR1 is SGDLS and CDR2 is YYNGEE. The V and J ends lost 0 bases and 4 bases respectively, with 13 bases between them.

The chain couples TRBV7-9 to TRBJ2-7; D uncertain. The CDR3 is 14 amino acids. The germline V and J ends were trimmed by 0 bases and 1 base, with 7 bases remaining between them. The germline V gene has CDR1 SEHNR and CDR2 FQNEAQ (reference sequence). In DNA form, the CDR3 reads TGTGCCAGCAGCTTAGCGGTCAGTTCCTACGAGCAGTACTTC. Translating it yields CASSLAVSSYEQYF.

The chain combines TRBV6-5 with TRBJ1-6; maybe TRBD1 (6 bases). The CDR3 spans 15 residues. Trimming took off 6 bases at V and 7 bases at J, with 16 bases between the two ends. In germline, CDR1 is MNHEY, CDR2 SVGAGI. The CDR3 bases are TGTGCCAGCAGCTCCGGGACAACCGAAAATTCACCCCTCCACTTT. Its translation is CASSSGTTENSPLHF.

This sequence joins TRBV4-2 and TRBJ1-2; TRBD1 is a possible D gene (6 bases). CDR3 length equals 16 residues. CDR1 is LGHNA and CDR2 is YNFKEQ in the germline V gene. V lost 1 base to trimming and J lost 4 bases, with 16 bases between them. The CDR3 here is CASSQGARGEGYGYTF. The CDR3 coding sequence is TGTGCCAGCAGCCAAGGGGCCAGGGGCGAGGGCTATGGCTACACCTTC.

The chain links TRBV30 to TRBJ1-5; maybe TRBD1 (5 bases). Between the trimmed V and J ends, which lost 3 bases and 2 bases, there was a span of 14 bases. The CDR3 spans 15 residues. From germline, CDR1 is GTSNPN and CDR2 SVGIG (reference sequence). CDR3 residues: CAWSDGTPGNQPQHF. The DNA for the CDR3 is TGTGCCTGGAGCGACGGGACTCCCGGCAATCAGCCCCAGCATTTT.

CDR3 sequence reads: CASSLDGGFGGYTF. The DNA for the CDR3 is TGCGCCAGCAGCTTGGATGGAGGGTTCGGTGGCTACACCTTC. The V gene is TRBV5-1, the J gene TRBJ1-2, with D unresolved. The CDR3 spans 14 residues. Trimming cost V 0 bases and J 7 bases, with 13 bases left between them. Germline V gene lookup returns CDR1 SGHRS and CDR2 YFSETQ.

The CDR3 here is CSDRDSLDEQFF. CDR3 DNA sequence: TGCAGCGACCGGGACTCCTTGGATGAGCAGTTCTTC. The chain combines TRBV29-1 with TRBJ2-1; possibly TRBD2 for D (6 bases). V lost 7 bases to trimming and J lost 8 bases, with 15 bases between them. There are 12 residues in the CDR3. The germline CDR1 and CDR2 sequences are SQVTM and ANQGSEA.

The chain combines TRBV5-4 with TRBJ2-2; TRBD1 aligns across 9 bases. V gave up 0 bases and J gave up 7 bases; unmatched junction bases: 4. The germline V gene encodes CDR1 SGHNT and CDR2 YYREEE (reference sequence). CDR3 length equals 15 residues. The CDR3 bases are TGTGCCAGCAGCTTGGACAGGGGGCAATACGGGGAGCTGTTTTTT. This encodes CASSLDRGQYGELFF.

The rearrangement uses TRBV4-3 and TRBJ2-6; no clear D. CDR3 length: 15 residues. Germline assignment: CDR1 LGHNA and CDR2 YSLEER. Deletions cut 4 bases from V and 0 bases from J, with 7 bases between. The CDR3 DNA sequence: TGCGCCAGCAGCCTAAAATACTCTGGGGCCAACGTCCTGACTTTC. Its translation: CASSLKYSGANVLTF.

The chain joins TRBV7-3 to TRBJ2-1; 15 nucleotides match TRBD2. V lost 0 bases and J lost 4; bases outside the gene matches: 1. The germline V gene encodes CDR1 SGHTA and CDR2 FQGTGA. This CDR3 spans 17 amino acids. The CDR3 reads CASSLTGLAGGYNEQFF. For the CDR3, the DNA is TGTGCCAGCAGCTTAACCGGACTAGCGGGGGGGTACAATGAGCAGTTCTTC. The full variable domain, with the rest looked up from reference TRBV7-3 and TRBJ2-1, is GAGVSQTPSNKVTEKGKYVELRCDPISGHTALYWYRQSLGQGPEFLIYFQGTGAADDSGLPNDRFFAVRPEGSVSTLKIQRTERGDSAVYLCASSLTGLAGGYNEQFFGPGTRLTVL.

The chain has TRBV18 and TRBJ1-3, with TRBD1 identical over 8 bases. The germline gives CDR1 KGHSH, CDR2 LQKENI. CDR3 size: 14 residues. With 8 bases clipped from V and 8 bases from J, the junction kept 11 bases outside the gene matches. The CDR3 loop reads CASPPKDREHTIYF. CDR3 bases: TGTGCCAGCCCGCCAAAGGACAGGGAACACACCATATATTTT.

The chain has TRBV28 and TRBJ1-2; D is possibly TRBD1 (5 bases). Trimming cost V 7 bases and J 4 bases, with 10 bases left between them. Germline V gene lookup returns CDR1 MDHEN and CDR2 SYDVKM. This CDR3 contains 12 residues. This chain's CDR3 is CASTGGGYGYTF. The DNA of the CDR3 is TGTGCCAGCACCGGGGGGGGCTATGGCTACACCTTC.